Listed here are 7 T cell receptor beta chains from one sample, sequenced in a study of T cell changes during pregnancy in multiple sclerosis. Only in-frame clones appear in the TCRdb table, and some are missing; sequencing was by immunoSEQ multiplex PCR. The table records some 40,000 clones, roughly 89% of them present only once. The sequences come from CD4+ T cells from peripheral blood mononuclear cells, collected in the second trimester of pregnancy. Source of these receptors: a female donor with multiple sclerosis, enrolled in a pregnancy study.

This chain joins TRBV19 and TRBJ1-4; D might be TRBD1 (6 bases). The ends were cut back, 7 bases at V and 3 bases at J, with 12 bases in the middle. The germline V gene encodes CDR1 LNHDA and CDR2 SQIVND (reference sequence). The CDR3 loop spans 14 amino acids. For the CDR3, the DNA is TGTGCCAGTACCCGGGCAGGGGCTAATGAAAAACTGTTTTTT. Protein sequence: CASTRAGANEKLFF. The full variable domain, in which reference TRBV19 and TRBJ1-4 provide the parts outside the CDR3, is DGGITQSPKYLFRKEGQNVTLSCEQNLNHDAMYWYRQDPGQGLRLIYYSQIVNDFQKGDIAEGYSVSREKKESFPLTVTSAQKNPTAFYLCASTRAGANEKLFFGSGTQLSVL.

In DNA, the CDR3 is TGTGCCAGCAGCACGACAGGGAATCAGCCCCAGCATTTT. This sequence encodes CASSTTGNQPQHF. The chain employs TRBV7-9 and TRBJ1-5; 7 nucleotides line up with TRBD1. CDR3 length: 13 residues. In germline, CDR1 is SEHNR, CDR2 FQNEAQ (reference sequence). V lost 5 bases and J lost 4; bases outside the gene matches: 2.

This clone showed up just once. The genes are TRBV5-8 and TRBJ2-7; 9 positions agree with TRBD1. V dropped 2 bases and J dropped 6; count of bases not matched to a gene: 9. The CDR3 covers 15 residues. Germline V gives CDR1 SGHTS, CDR2 YDEGEE. The CDR3 region has the DNA TGTGCCAGCAGCTTAGGCGGACAGGGGAGTACCGAGCAGTACTTC. The encoded protein is CASSLGGQGSTEQYF.

The chain recombines TRBV27 with TRBJ2-7, with D perhaps TRBD2 (5 bases). This CDR3 has 15 amino acids. V was cut by 5 bases and J by 2 bases, with 16 bases left in between. The germline CDR1 and CDR2 sequences are MNHEY and SMNVEV (reference sequence). CDR3 nucleotide sequence: TGTGCCAGCAGTAAACCGGGGATCAGCACCTACGAGCAGTACTTC. It encodes CASSKPGISTYEQYF.

The chain couples TRBV4-3 to TRBJ2-7, with 11 bases identical to TRBD1. CDR3 length: 16 residues. The germline V gene has CDR1 LGHNA and CDR2 YSLEER. V gave up 4 bases and J gave up 2 bases; unmatched junction bases: 7. CDR3 coding DNA: TGCGCCAGCAGCCGGAGTCCGGGACAGGGGGCCTACGAGCAGTACTTC. Its protein product is CASSRSPGQGAYEQYF.

The rearrangement links TRBV5-4 to TRBJ2-5; 9 bases are shared with TRBD1. Trimming took 1 base from V and 4 from J; bases not matched to a gene: 8. CDR3 length: 16 residues. In germline, CDR1 is SGHNT, CDR2 YYREEE (reference sequence). The CDR3 sequence: CASSLSTGGWGETQYF. CDR3 nucleotide sequence: TGTGCCAGCAGCTTGAGCACAGGGGGCTGGGGAGAGACCCAGTACTTC. Full variable domain (rest looked up from reference TRBV5-4 and TRBJ2-5): ETGVTQSPTHLIKTRGQQVTLRCSSQSGHNTVSWYQQALGQGPQFIFQYYREEENGRGNFPPRFSGLQFPNYSSELNVNALELDDSALYLCASSLSTGGWGETQYFGPGTRLLVL.

This rearrangement joins TRBV28 to TRBJ1-5; tentatively, D is TRBD1 (6 bases). This CDR3 region has 16 residues. CDR1 MDHEN and CDR2 SYDVKM come from the germline V gene. The V gene lost 5 bases and the J gene lost 6 bases, with 20 bases spanning the gap. CDR3 coding DNA: TGTGCCAGCAGTCTAGGGGGTTTTGGTGGTAGTCAGCCCCAGCATTTT. It encodes CASSLGGFGGSQPQHF.